The source of this T cell receptor beta chain is a study of blood T cell repertoires in COVID-19. Assay used: immunoSEQ multiplex PCR; TCRdb lists only in-frame clones, some missing. This table has hundreds of thousands of clones, more than 75% appearing once. Trimming cost V 9 bases and J 3 bases; bases outside gene matches: 6. The CDR3 consists of 14 residues. Germline values: CDR1 LNHDA, CDR2 SQIVND (reference sequence). The specimen was PBMCs or T cells enriched from blood (not recorded which). The receptor comes from a man aged 30 to 45 with acute COVID-19. The chain uses TRBV19 and TRBJ2-3, with 10 nucleotides matching TRBD2. The CDR3 region has the DNA TGTGCCAGCCAAGGGGGACTAGCGACAGATACGCAGTATTTT. It encodes CASQGGLATDTQYF.